The entry below gives a single T cell receptor (beta chain) sequence along with its context. The target antigen is unknown. This entry belongs to a study of T cell responses to AZD1222 COVID-19 vaccine. Broader study findings: Spike-spanning, vaccine-associated CD4 TCRs were dominant at 160-218 and 743-854.

The protocol was immunoSEQ multiplex PCR, while the TCRdb copy is restricted to in-frame clones and leaves out a portion. The repertoire includes around 150,000 clones, around 95% of them detected once, and approximately 0.69% sits in the top ten. The source is an adult in good health. The source material was peripheral blood, sampled on day 0 of AZD1222 vaccination.

The CDR3 DNA reads TGTGCCAGTAGTTCCCGAGCACTAGCGGACTACAATGAGCAGTTCTTC. Its translation: CASSSRALADYNEQFF. The rearrangement links TRBV19 to TRBJ2-1; TRBD2 agrees at 8 bases. The length of the CDR3 is 16 residues. Looked up from germline, CDR1 is LNHDA and CDR2 is SQIVND (reference sequence). J was trimmed by 3 bases and V by 5 bases; bases with no gene match: 9.